A selection of T cell receptor beta chains follows, all from one sample in a study of T cells in Graves' hyperthyroidism and ophthalmopathy. TCRdb reprocessed the multiplex PCR reads with MiXCR, giving one entry per CDR3 protein. The sample contains hundreds of thousands of distinct CDR3 sequences, 15% to 20% of which appear only once. Sequencing used blood. The receptors derive from a man aged 35-49 years with Graves' ophthalmopathy. CDR3s include the opening cysteine and the closing phenylalanine or tryptophan. D genes are given only for firm matches. Clone sizes are given selectively: once, few, many, or a class where the clone is expanded.

>TRBJ1-5|TRBD1|-|TRBV19
CASSPGGGQGGQPQHF
TGTGCCAGTAGTCCGGGGGGAGGACAGGGCGGTCAGCCCCAGCATTTT
>TRBJ2-3|TRBD1|-|TRBV7-9
CASSQSGQGPDTQYF
TGTGCCAGCAGCCAATCTGGACAGGGTCCAGATACGCAGTATTTT
>TRBJ2-2|-|many|TRBV30
CAWSKTGITGELFF
TGTGCCTGGAGTAAAACAGGGATCACCGGGGAGCTGTTTTTT
>TRBJ1-5|-|many|TRBV30
CAWSVGGDQPQHF
TGTGCCTGGAGTGTGGGCGGGGATCAGCCCCAGCATTTT
>TRBJ1-2|TRBD1|few|TRBV2
CASSEVVTGAPYGYTF
TGTGCCAGCAGTGAAGTCGTGACAGGGGCCCCCTATGGCTACACCTTC
>TRBJ2-7|TRBD1|many|TRBV11-2
CASSLSVTGNEQYF
TGTGCCAGCAGCTTATCTGTGACAGGGAACGAGCAGTACTTC
>TRBJ2-1|-|-|TRBV11-2
CASSLVGSQFF
TGTGCCAGCAGCTTAGTGGGCTCGCAGTTCTTC
>TRBJ1-5|-|-|TRBV30
CAWSVNSINQPQHF
TGTGCCTGGAGTGTAAACAGTATCAATCAGCCCCAGCATTTT
>TRBJ1-1|-|-|TRBV5-1
CASSSPSAGKSEAFF
TGCGCCAGCAGCTCCCCTTCCGCGGGCAAAAGTGAAGCTTTCTTT
>TRBJ2-7|-|many|TRBV28
CASRRGASSYEQYF
TGTGCCAGCAGGAGAGGGGCCAGCTCCTACGAGCAGTACTTC
>TRBJ2-5|TRBD1|many|TRBV18
CASSSSPGQGAEETQYF
TGTGCCAGCTCATCAAGTCCGGGACAGGGGGCAGAAGAGACCCAGTACTTC
>TRBJ2-7|-|many|TRBV6-1
CASSELVISYEQYF
TGTGCCAGCAGTGAACTAGTAATATCCTACGAGCAGTACTTC
>TRBJ2-1|TRBD2|few|TRBV27
CAIREGGNEQFF
TGTGCGATTAGGGAGGGTGGGAATGAGCAGTTCTTC
>TRBJ1-1|-|-|TRBV7-2
CASSVRLGNRNTEAFF
TGTGCCAGCAGCGTCCGTCTGGGTAACCGGAACACTGAAGCTTTCTTT
>TRBJ2-7|TRBD2|few|TRBV18
CASSHLPPRSSGGTYEQYF
TGTGCCAGCTCGCACCTTCCTCCCCGTTCCAGCGGGGGGACCTACGAGCAGTACTTC
>TRBJ1-4|-|many|TRBV18
CASRGGKNEKLFF
TGTGCCAGCCGTGGGGGGAAGAATGAAAAACTGTTTTTT
>TRBJ2-1|-|-|TRBV10-3
CAISDGNEQFF
TGTGCCATCAGTGACGGGAATGAGCAGTTCTTC
>TRBJ2-2|-|-|TRBV7-8
CASSPLYRVSNTGELFF
TGTGCCAGCTCACCTCTATACAGGGTATCGAACACCGGGGAGCTGTTTTTT
>TRBJ1-1|TRBD1|many|TRBV13
CASRGGPEAFF
TGTGCCAGCAGAGGGGGCCCTGAAGCTTTCTTT
>TRBJ2-3|TRBD2|-|TRBV12-3/TRBV12-4
CASTLAGGADTQYF
TGTGCCAGCACCTTAGCGGGAGGAGCAGATACGCAGTATTTT
>TRBJ1-4|-|once|TRBV6-1
CASRRDGEKLFF
TGTGCCAGCAGGAGGGACGGAGAAAAACTGTTTTTT